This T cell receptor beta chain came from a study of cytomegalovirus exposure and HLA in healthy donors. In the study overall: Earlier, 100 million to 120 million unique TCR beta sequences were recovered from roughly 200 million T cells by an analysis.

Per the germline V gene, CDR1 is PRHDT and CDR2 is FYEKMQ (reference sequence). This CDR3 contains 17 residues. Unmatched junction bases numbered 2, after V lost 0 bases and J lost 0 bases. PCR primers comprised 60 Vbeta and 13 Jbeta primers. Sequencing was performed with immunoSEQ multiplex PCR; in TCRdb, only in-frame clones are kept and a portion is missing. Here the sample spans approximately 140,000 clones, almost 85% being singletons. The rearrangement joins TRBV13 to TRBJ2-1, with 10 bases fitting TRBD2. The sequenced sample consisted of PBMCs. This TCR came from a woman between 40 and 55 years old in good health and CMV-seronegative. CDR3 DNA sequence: TGTGCCAGCAGCTTAGGGGCTAGCGGGAGCTCCTACAATGAGCAGTTCTTC. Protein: CASSLGASGSSYNEQFF.